This entry describes one TCR beta chain. The antigen is undetermined. Averaging approximately 0.11 L, one heparinised blood draw came from each individual donor. The sample originates from a study of beta chain features in type 1 diabetes. Expressed TCRB transcripts were sequenced because the isolated RNA had all been reverse transcribed beforehand. The method was immunoSEQ multiplex PCR; TCRdb's version includes in-frame clones alone and lacks a portion of them. The sample comprises more than 250,000 clones, about 20% of which are singletons, and 0.028% rests with the top ten. The germline V gene has CDR1 SGHRS and CDR2 YFSETQ. The V and J ends lost 1 base and 7 bases, in that order; junction bases with no gene match: 6. This CDR3 is built from 15 residues. Overall study results and limits: TCRB rearrangement may or may not be influenced by HLA type; here this remained unresolved. TCRB repertoires of naive, central memory and Treg cells appeared more similar among patients than among healthy donors. Type 1 diabetes patients had TCRB CDR3s that were shorter (moderately but significantly so) in all four CD4+ subsets. VDJ junctions sequenced from type 1 diabetes patients showed fewer insertions and more deletions.

Sequences were obtained from naive CD4+ T cells from blood. The J gene is TRBJ1-4, the V gene TRBV5-1; TRBD1 matches at 8 bases. The TCR sequence derives from a woman aged 40 to 50 with type 1 diabetes. The CDR3 loop reads CASSLMGQAGEKLFF. Written as DNA, the CDR3 is TGCGCCAGCAGCTTGATGGGACAGGCGGGTGAAAAACTGTTTTTT.